The source of this TCR beta chain is a study of T cell repertoires in cytomegalovirus infection. TCRdb independently ran MiXCR on the reads; one entry per CDR3 protein. Of 400,000 or so distinct CDR3 sequences in the sample, around a sixth were seen once. The CDR3 spans 15 residues. Germline values: CDR1 MNHNY, CDR2 SVGAGI (reference sequence). V was shortened by 3 bases and J by 5 bases, with 17 bases between the two germline ends. This clonotype was seen a few times. Source material: PBMCs. The chain links TRBV6-6 to TRBJ2-7; the D gene is possibly TRBD1 (6 bases). This TCR was sampled from a human donor in good health (CMV status not recorded). Some clones in this sample may be carry-over from other donors' samples. The CDR3 sequence: CASSYLETGLHEQYF. In nucleotides, the CDR3 is TGTGCCAGCAGTTATCTCGAGACAGGTCTTCACGAGCAGTACTTC.